What follows is one TCR beta chain and its context. Its target is not known. Both about-4-week and about-12-week second-dose recipients were combined. This sample was taken from a study of T cell responses to AZD1222 COVID-19 vaccine. Overall study results and limits: Dominant CD4 TCR responses targeted spike regions 160-218 and 743-854. Clonal diversity was possibly underestimated, and the donors were mostly white British, with more females. Close to half of all spike-specific TCRs reportedly target regions of the variants that are unmutated.

Assay: immunoSEQ multiplex PCR; the TCRdb copy retains only in-frame clones and omits some. The profile covers some 140,000 clones, with around 89% appearing a single time and roughly a tenth taken by the ten largest. Losses at the gene ends were 2 bases for V and 6 bases for J; bases not matched to a gene: 9. The CDR3 covers 15 residues. Germline V gene lookup returns CDR1 MNHEY and CDR2 SVGEGT. The clonotype comes from an adult who received the AZD1222 COVID-19 vaccine. This chain joins TRBV6-2 or TRBV6-3 and TRBJ1-1, with 7 bases identical to TRBD1. This specimen was peripheral blood, taken 28 days after the second AZD1222 dose. The DNA for the CDR3 is TGTGCCAGCAGTTACCGGACAGGCCGAGGGGCTGAAGCTTTCTTT. It translates to CASSYRTGRGAEAFF.